This T cell receptor (beta chain) was found in a study of graft-versus-host responses after intestinal transplantation. Study in general: All recipients got anti-thymocyte globulin induction, then tacrolimus and steroids for roughly 3 years. Study conclusions and caveats: Maximum circulating GvH clone levels tracked with early post-transplant HvG decreases.

The V gene's germline CDR1 is LNHDA and CDR2 SQIVND (reference sequence). Trimming left V 3 bases short and J 2 bases short, with 10 bases between. The CDR3 totals 14 residues. Repertoires were generated with immunoSEQ multiplex PCR, while TCRdb's copy carries only in-frame clones and drops some. This sample has about 90,000 clones, with over 80% found just once. As regards this clone: What it binds is unknown.

The chain combines TRBV19 with TRBJ1-2; no firm D call. The receptor comes from a human donor who was the organ donor for an intestinal transplant. Material: unstimulated CD8+ T cells sorted from spleen or lymph node cells, obtained before transplant. In DNA, the CDR3 is TGTGCCAGTAGTATGGCTTCGAGGAACTATGGCTACACCTTC. Amino acids: CASSMASRNYGYTF.